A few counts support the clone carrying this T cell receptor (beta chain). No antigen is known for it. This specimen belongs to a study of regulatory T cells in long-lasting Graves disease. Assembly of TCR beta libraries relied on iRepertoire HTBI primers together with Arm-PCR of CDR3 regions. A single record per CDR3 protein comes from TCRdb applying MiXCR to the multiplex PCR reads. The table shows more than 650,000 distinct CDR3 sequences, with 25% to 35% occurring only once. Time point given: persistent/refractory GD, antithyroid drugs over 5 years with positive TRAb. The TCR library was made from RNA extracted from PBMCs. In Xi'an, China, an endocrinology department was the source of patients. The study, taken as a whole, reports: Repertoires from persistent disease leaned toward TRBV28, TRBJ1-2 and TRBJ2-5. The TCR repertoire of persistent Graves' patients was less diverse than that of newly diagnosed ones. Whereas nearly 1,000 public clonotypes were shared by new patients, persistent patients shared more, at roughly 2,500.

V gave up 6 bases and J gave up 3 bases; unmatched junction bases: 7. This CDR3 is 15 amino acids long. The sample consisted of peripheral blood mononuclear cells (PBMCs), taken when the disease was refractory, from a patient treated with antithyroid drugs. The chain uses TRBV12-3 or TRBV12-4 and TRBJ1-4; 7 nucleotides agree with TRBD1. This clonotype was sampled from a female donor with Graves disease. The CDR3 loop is CASSLRGASNEKLFF. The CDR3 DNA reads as TGTGCCAGCAGCCTCAGGGGGGCCTCTAATGAAAAACTGTTTTTT.